What follows are 2 T cell receptor beta chains derived from one specimen sequenced in a study of cytomegalovirus exposure and HLA in healthy donors. Vbeta (60) and Jbeta (13) primers were used in the PCR. Assay used: immunoSEQ multiplex PCR; TCRdb lists only in-frame clones, some missing. The sample has approximately 110,000 clones, around three quarters seen once. Input material: PBMCs. The receptors stem from a man aged 25-45 years in good health and CMV-seropositive.

This chain connects TRBV5-1 to TRBJ2-1; TRBD2 aligns across 16 bases. The germline V gene encodes CDR1 SGHRS and CDR2 YFSETQ. The CDR3 is 19 residues long. Trimming at V came to 4 bases and at J to 4 bases, leaving 11 bases not matched to a gene. CDR3: CASSLTGTSGGALYNEQFF. The CDR3 DNA sequence: TGCGCCAGCAGCCTCACCGGGACTAGCGGGGGGGCGTTATACAATGAGCAGTTCTTC.

This clone has more than one count but fewer than ten. V usage is TRBV11-2 and J usage is TRBJ2-5, with D unclear. Trimming cost V 1 base and J 3 bases, with 9 bases left between them. The CDR3 runs to 14 residues. Germline V CDR1 and CDR2: SGHAT, FQNNGV. The CDR3 DNA follows: TGTGCCAGCAGCTTAGCAGGCTGGGAAGAGACCCAGTACTTC. Protein sequence: CASSLAGWEETQYF.